A single sample is the source of the 20 T cell receptor beta chains below, sequenced in a study of T cell responses to AZD1222 COVID-19 vaccine. Profiled with immunoSEQ multiplex PCR; TCRdb holds only in-frame clones, not every one. Of 150,000 to 200,000 clones detected, 90% to 95% appear once; the ten largest clones hold approximately 1.1%. The sequenced sample was peripheral blood, obtained 28 days after the second AZD1222 dose. Receptors were obtained from an adult who received the AZD1222 COVID-19 vaccine.

The chain carries TRBV7-9 and TRBJ1-6; the D is unclear. V was shortened by 0 bases and J by 6 bases, with 15 bases between the two germline ends. Germline CDR1 is SEHNR and CDR2 is FQNEAQ (reference sequence). CDR3 length: 17 amino acids. CDR3 in DNA: TGTGCCAGCAGCTTAGCAGTCGGGTGGAAGGGTAATTCACCCCTCCACTTT. Translating it yields CASSLAVGWKGNSPLHF. Combining the CDR3 with reference TRBV7-9 and TRBJ1-6 gives the whole variable domain DTGVSQNPRHKITKRGQNVTFRCDPISEHNRLYWYRQTLGQGPEFLTYFQNEAQLEKSRLLSDRFSAERPKGSFSTLEIQRTEQGDSAMYLCASSLAVGWKGNSPLHFGNGTRLTVT.

The chain is built from TRBV7-8 and TRBJ1-4; D call uncertain. The germline CDR1 and CDR2 sequences are SGHVS and FQNEAQ. V lost 4 bases and J lost 3, with 15 bases in between. The CDR3 has 16 residues. The CDR3 sequence: CASSSHREDANEKLFF. CDR3 nucleotide sequence: TGTGCCAGCAGCTCGCACCGGGAAGATGCTAATGAAAAACTGTTTTTT.

The rearrangement uses TRBV6-5 and TRBJ1-5, with D perhaps TRBD1 (5 bases). The CDR3 sequence is 15 residues long. V was shortened by 5 bases and J by 1 base, with 12 bases between the two germline ends. Germline CDR1 reads MNHEY; CDR2 reads SVGAGI. The CDR3 loop is CASSLRGVSNQPQHF. The CDR3 region has the DNA TGTGCCAGCAGTCTCCGGGGGGTAAGCAATCAGCCCCAGCATTTT.

The chain links TRBV6-5 to TRBJ1-2; D unclear. V was trimmed by 6 bases and J by 5 bases, leaving 10 bases between them. CDR1 MNHEY and CDR2 SVGAGI come from the germline V gene. The CDR3 totals 12 residues. The CDR3 nucleotides read TGTGCCAGCAGCCCCCTGGAATATGGCTACACCTTC. It yields the protein CASSPLEYGYTF.

The chain joins TRBV4-1 to TRBJ1-3; D may be TRBD1 (6 bases). CDR3 length equals 18 residues. V lost 0 bases and J 0 bases, leaving 15 bases between the germline ends. CDR1 and CDR2 (germline): MGHRA, YSYEKL. CDR3 amino acids: CASSQDWAGTNSGNTIYF. DNA for the CDR3: TGCGCCAGCAGCCAAGATTGGGCAGGGACAAACTCTGGAAACACCATATATTTT.

This rearrangement joins TRBV5-6 to TRBJ1-1; D is uncertain. The CDR3 runs to 16 residues. Germline lookup yields CDR1 SGHDT and CDR2 YYEEEE. V was shortened by 0 bases and J by 0 bases, with 12 bases between the two germline ends. The DNA of the CDR3 is TGTGCCAGCAGCTTGGAGGTAGTTAAATTGAACACTGAAGCTTTCTTT. Encoded protein: CASSLEVVKLNTEAFF.

The CDR3 loop reads CASSRTIKHGYTF. For the CDR3, the DNA is TGTGCCAGCAGCAGGACAATTAAACACGGCTACACCTTC. The chain carries TRBV7-2 and TRBJ1-2; tentative D call: TRBD1 (5 bases). The CDR3 consists of 13 residues. CDR1 is SGHTA and CDR2 is FQGNSA in the germline V gene. V was cut by 5 bases and J by 8 bases, with 15 bases left in between.

This chain joins TRBV19 and TRBJ1-2; a weak D match, TRBD1 (6 bases). Per germline, CDR1 LNHDA and CDR2 SQIVND (reference sequence). The ends were cut back, 10 bases at V and 5 bases at J, with 11 bases in the middle. The CDR3 covers 11 residues. The CDR3 here is CATERGYGYTF. The CDR3, as DNA: TGTGCCACCGAGAGGGGGTATGGCTACACCTTC.

The rearrangement links TRBV27 to TRBJ1-1; D gene uncertain. V was trimmed by 2 bases and J by 11 bases, leaving 12 bases between them. There are 12 residues in the CDR3. Per germline, CDR1 MNHEY and CDR2 SMNVEV (reference sequence). The CDR3 DNA reads as TGTGCCAGCAGTTTACGGGATCAGGAGGCTTTCTTT. Protein product: CASSLRDQEAFF.

CDR3 nucleotides: TGCGCCAGCAGCTTGCCCGGGGGGGAAGATACGCAGTATTTT. This encodes CASSLPGGEDTQYF. The V call is TRBV5-1, the J call TRBJ2-3; 8 nucleotides match TRBD2. CDR1 SGHRS and CDR2 YFSETQ come from the germline V gene. The V segment lost 1 base and the J segment 5 bases; nucleotides outside the gene matches: 3. The CDR3 is 14 amino acids. Supplemented by reference TRBV5-1 and TRBJ2-3, the full variable domain reads KAGVTQTPRYLIKTRGQQVTLSCSPISGHRSVSWYQQTPGQGLQFLFEYFSETQRNKGNFPGRFSGRQFSNSRSEMNVSTLELGDSALYLCASSLPGGEDTQYFGPGTRLTVL.

This chain joins TRBV18 and TRBJ2-3; TRBD2 is a possible D gene (5 bases). V lost 3 bases to trimming and J lost 4 bases, with 14 bases between them. Germline V gene data show CDR1 as KGHSH and CDR2 as LQKENI. CDR3 length: 15 residues. Written as DNA, the CDR3 is TGTGCCAGCTCACCCTCGAATACTAGGCCAGATACGCAGTATTTT. Translation gives CASSPSNTRPDTQYF.

The J gene is TRBJ2-7, the V gene TRBV7-9; 9 nucleotides line up with TRBD1. The CDR3 has 15 residues. The V gene end was trimmed by 5 bases and the J gene end by 0 bases; junction bases not matched to a gene: 5. In germline, CDR1 is SEHNR, CDR2 FQNEAQ (reference sequence). CDR3 nucleotides: TGTGCCAGCAGCCCGAGGACAGGGGACTCCTACGAGCAGTACTTC. Residues: CASSPRTGDSYEQYF.

This chain joins TRBV15 and TRBJ1-5; D might be TRBD1 (5 bases). V was cut by 0 bases and J by 2 bases, with 14 bases left in between. CDR1 LNHNV and CDR2 YYDKDF come from the germline V gene (reference sequence). CDR3 length: 17 amino acids. This CDR3 is CATSRDPGVIGNQPQHF. Written as DNA, the CDR3 is TGTGCCACCAGCAGAGATCCGGGGGTCATCGGCAATCAGCCCCAGCATTTT.

This chain uses TRBV5-1 with TRBJ2-7, with D maybe TRBD1 (5 bases). Germline CDR1 reads SGHRS; CDR2 reads YFSETQ. The CDR3 is made up of 15 amino acids. Trimming removed 0 bases from V and 5 bases from J, with 15 bases in between. The CDR3 DNA sequence: TGCGCCAGCAGCTTGGAGAGTGCAGGGCCCAACGAGCAGTACTTC. Residues: CASSLESAGPNEQYF.

The chain couples TRBV25-1 to TRBJ1-2; D gene ambiguous. From germline, CDR1 is MGHDK and CDR2 SYGVNS. V lost 3 bases, J lost 5 bases, and 4 bases lay in between. The CDR3 runs 11 residues. The CDR3 reads CASSDGYGYTF. The DNA for the CDR3 is TGTGCCAGCAGTGACGGGTATGGCTACACCTTC.

The chain carries TRBV11-2 and TRBJ1-2; D call uncertain. The CDR3 loop spans 12 amino acids. CDR1 SGHAT and CDR2 FQNNGV come from the germline V gene. V gave up 4 bases and J gave up 8 bases, with 11 bases separating them. The CDR3 bases are TGTGCCAGCAGCTCACAGAGCGAGGGCTACACCTTC. Protein: CASSSQSEGYTF.

The chain combines TRBV7-8 with TRBJ1-2; D perhaps matches TRBD1 (5 bases). Trimming removed 3 bases from V and 4 bases from J, with 12 bases in between. Germline CDR1 reads SGHVS; CDR2 reads FQNEAQ. This CDR3 comprises 14 residues. The CDR3 loop is CASSLNQGGYGYTF. Written as DNA, the CDR3 is TGTGCCAGCAGCTTGAATCAGGGAGGCTATGGCTACACCTTC.

The chain couples TRBV19 to TRBJ1-3; possible D gene TRBD1, 6 bases. V was pared by 9 bases and J by 0 bases, with 12 bases between. CDR1 LNHDA and CDR2 SQIVND come from the germline V gene (reference sequence). CDR3 size: 14 residues. CDR3: CAREGGSSGNTIYF. In DNA form, the CDR3 reads TGTGCCAGAGAAGGGGGTAGCTCTGGAAACACCATATATTTT.

The gene calls are TRBV21-1 and TRBJ1-1; the table's D call TRBD1 went unverified against the DNA. TRBV21-1 is a pseudogene. CDR3 length: 15 amino acids. The CDR3 here is CASSKKDRWVAEAFF. Here the CDR3 DNA reads TGTGCCAGCAGCAAAAAAGACAGGTGGGTTGCTGAAGCTTTCTTT.

V usage is TRBV12-5 and J usage is TRBJ2-7, with 7 bases aligning to TRBD1. J gave up 2 bases and V 3 bases, and 7 bases lay outside the gene matches. This CDR3 has 15 residues. The germline gives CDR1 LGHNT, CDR2 FRNRAP. The CDR3 nucleotides are TGTGCTAGTGGTTTAGGGGGCGAGGGTACCTACGAGCAGTACTTC. The encoded protein is CASGLGGEGTYEQYF.